This T cell receptor (beta chain) came from a study of shared T cell receptors in the human thymus. Method: immunoSEQ multiplex PCR; TCRdb's copy keeps in-frame clones and lacks some. Seen here are approximately 68,000 clones, roughly 96% observed once, and the top ten hold less than 0.04%. The CDR3 runs to 16 residues. The V end lost 6 bases, the J end lost 0 bases, and 15 bases lay between the germline ends. Germline loops: CDR1 MDHEN, CDR2 SYDVKM. The specimen was thymocytes. The receptor was isolated from a human donor. V usage is TRBV28 and J usage is TRBJ2-4; no reliable D call. The CDR3 loop is CASSPTRGPAKNIQYF. The CDR3 nucleotides read TGTGCCAGCAGCCCAACCCGTGGACCAGCCAAAAACATTCAGTACTTC.